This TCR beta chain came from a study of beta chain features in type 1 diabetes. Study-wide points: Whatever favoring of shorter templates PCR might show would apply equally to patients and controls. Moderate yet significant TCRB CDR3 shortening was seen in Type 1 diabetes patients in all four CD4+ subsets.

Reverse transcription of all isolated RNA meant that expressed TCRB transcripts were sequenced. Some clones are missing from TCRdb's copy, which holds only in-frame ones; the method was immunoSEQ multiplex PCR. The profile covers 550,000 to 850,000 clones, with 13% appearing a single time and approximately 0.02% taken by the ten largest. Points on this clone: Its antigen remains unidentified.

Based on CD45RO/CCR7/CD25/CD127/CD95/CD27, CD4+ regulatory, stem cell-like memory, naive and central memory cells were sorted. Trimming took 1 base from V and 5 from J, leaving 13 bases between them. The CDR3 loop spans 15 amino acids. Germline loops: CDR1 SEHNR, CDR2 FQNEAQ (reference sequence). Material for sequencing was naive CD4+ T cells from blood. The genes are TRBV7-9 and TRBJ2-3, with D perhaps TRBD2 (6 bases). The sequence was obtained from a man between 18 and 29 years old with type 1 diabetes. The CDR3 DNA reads TGTGCCAGCAGCTTAGGAGGGGCCGGGGGAGATACGCAGTATTTT. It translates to CASSLGGAGGDTQYF.